This is a list of T cell receptor beta chains from one sample in a study of blood T cell repertoires in COVID-19. The protocol was immunoSEQ multiplex PCR, while the TCRdb copy is restricted to in-frame clones and leaves out a portion. Here the sample spans roughly 200,000 clones, 80% to 90% being singletons. What was sequenced was PBMCs or T cells enriched from blood (not recorded which). These receptors originate from a woman between 40 and 55 years old with acute COVID-19. CDR3s include the opening cysteine and the closing phenylalanine or tryptophan. D genes are given only for firm matches. Only part of the rows carry a size: once, few, many, or a class if the clone is expanded.

clone size	V gene	J gene	D gene	CDR3 length	CDR3 DNA	CDR3 protein
NA	TRBV19	TRBJ2-1	TRBD1	14	TGTGCCAGTAGTATCGGACAGGGACACAATGAGCAGTTCTTC	CASSIGQGHNEQFF
few	TRBV4-1	TRBJ1-1	NA	15	TGCGCCAGCAGCCAAGAACCGGGGGGGAACACTGAAGCTTTCTTT	CASSQEPGGNTEAFF
NA	TRBV4-1	TRBJ2-4	NA	15	TGCGCCAGCAGCCAAGAACCAGGGGCACCAAACATTCAGTACTTC	CASSQEPGAPNIQYF
NA	TRBV9	TRBJ2-3	NA	16	TGTGCCAGCAGCGTATCCGCAGGGCGCGACGCAGATACGCAGTATTTT	CASSVSAGRDADTQYF
NA	TRBV7-3	TRBJ2-2	NA	12	TGTGCCAGCAGCCCTTACACCGGGGAGCTGTTTTTT	CASSPYTGELFF
NA	TRBV9	TRBJ1-3	NA	14	TGTGCCAGCAGTTCCGGGACTCTGGGAAACACCATATATTTT	CASSSGTLGNTIYF
once	TRBV9	TRBJ2-7	TRBD2	14	TGTGCCAGCAGCCTAGGGACTAGCCCCGTCGAGCAGTACTTC	CASSLGTSPVEQYF
NA	TRBV19	TRBJ1-5	NA	14	TGTGCCAGTAGTACCCAGGGCCTCAATCAGCCCCAGCATTTT	CASSTQGLNQPQHF
NA	TRBV7-2	TRBJ1-4	TRBD1	15	TGTGCCAGCAGCTCAGGGACAGTCATTAATGAAAAACTGTTTTTT	CASSSGTVINEKLFF
NA	TRBV5-1	TRBJ2-2	NA	14	TGCGCCAGCAGCTTGGATCACAGTACCGGGGAGCTGTTTTTT	CASSLDHSTGELFF
few	TRBV9	TRBJ1-2	NA	15	TGTGCCAGCAGCCGACATTTGGACACTAACTATGGCTACACCTTC	CASSRHLDTNYGYTF
few	TRBV7-6	TRBJ2-7	TRBD2	15	TGTGCCAGCAGCTCCACTAGCGGGAGGCACTACGAGCAGTACTTC	CASSSTSGRHYEQYF
NA	TRBV30	TRBJ2-2	NA	13	TGTGCCTGGGGGCGCGGATACACCGGGGAGCTGTTTTTT	CAWGRGYTGELFF
few	TRBV5-6	TRBJ1-1	NA	14	TGTGCCAGCAGCTTTGGGCCAGAGATCACTGAAGCTTTCTTT	CASSFGPEITEAFF
NA	TRBV4-1	TRBJ2-5	TRBD1	15	TGCGCCAGCAGCCAAGGCCCGACAGGGGGGATGACCCAGTACTTC	CASSQGPTGGMTQYF
NA	TRBV28	TRBJ2-5	TRBD1	17	TGTGCCAGCGGCCCGGGACAGACCACATTGACCTTAGAGACCCAGTACTTC	CASGPGQTTLTLETQYF
NA	TRBV24-1	TRBJ2-1	NA	16	TGTGCCACCAGTGATCTCCGGACAAGCTCCTACAATGAGCAGTTCTTC	CATSDLRTSSYNEQFF
NA	TRBV27	TRBJ2-6	NA	16	TGTGCCAGCAGCAAGACAGCAACCTCTGGGGCCAACGTCCTGACTTTC	CASSKTATSGANVLTF
NA	TRBV19	TRBJ2-1	TRBD1	15	TGTGCCAGTGGGACAGCCTATAACAGATACAATGAGCAGTTCTTC	CASGTAYNRYNEQFF
NA	TRBV21-1	TRBJ2-5	NA	17	TGTGCCAGCAGCCCACCACACCGGGACCAGGGGGGTGAGACCCAGTACTTC	CASSPPHRDQGGETQYF
once	TRBV19	TRBJ2-2	NA	16	TGTGCCAGTTCGGGGATGGATACACCCTACACCGGGGAGCTGTTTTTT	CASSGMDTPYTGELFF
NA	TRBV3-1/TRBV3-2	TRBJ2-7	NA	12	TGTGCCAGCAGGGGGCGGCTCTACGAGCAGTACTTC	CASRGRLYEQYF
NA	TRBV28	TRBJ1-6	NA	15	TGTGCCAGCAGGCTCACAGGGATTAGGAATTCACCCCTCCACTTT	CASRLTGIRNSPLHF
NA	TRBV3-1/TRBV3-2	TRBJ2-6	NA	15	TGTGCCAGCAGCCCTCGGGGCTCTGGGGCCAACGTCCTGACTTTC	CASSPRGSGANVLTF
NA	TRBV27	TRBJ2-2	NA	16	TGTGCCAGCAGTTTATCAAAGGACAGAAACACCGGGGAGCTGTTTTTT	CASSLSKDRNTGELFF
NA	TRBV18	TRBJ2-2	TRBD1	16	TGTGCCAGCTCACCGGGACAGGGGGCGAACACCGGGGAGCTGTTTTTT	CASSPGQGANTGELFF
NA	TRBV7-9	TRBJ1-6	NA	15	TGTGCCAGCAGAAAAAATCTACCCCTCAATTCACCCCTCCACTTT	CASRKNLPLNSPLHF
NA	TRBV19	TRBJ2-7	NA	11	TGTGCCAGTAGTGGAGGGTACGAGCAGTACTTC	CASSGGYEQYF
NA	TRBV7-2	TRBJ1-1	NA	15	TGTGCCAGCAGCTTATCTACGGGCAGGGGAACTGAAGCTTTCTTT	CASSLSTGRGTEAFF
NA	TRBV6-5	TRBJ1-3	NA	14	TGTGCCAGCAGGACAGGTAGCTCTGGAAACACCATATATTTT	CASRTGSSGNTIYF
NA	TRBV5-1	TRBJ2-5	NA	14	TGCGCCAGCAGCTTGGATCTCGTTGAAGAGACCCAGTACTTC	CASSLDLVEETQYF
NA	TRBV25-1	TRBJ1-2	TRBD1	14	TGTGCCAGCAGTGAATCAGGACAGGGCTATGGCTACACCTTC	CASSESGQGYGYTF
once	TRBV28	TRBJ1-1	NA	13	TGTGCCAGCAGTTTAGTTTCGGTGACTGAAGCTTTCTTT	CASSLVSVTEAFF
NA	TRBV30	TRBJ2-7	NA	14	TGTGCCTGGACCCCCCGGGCGGGATCCTACGAGCAGTACTTC	CAWTPRAGSYEQYF
NA	TRBV19	TRBJ2-2	NA	14	TGTGCCACGGGCGGGGGCCTTAACACCGGGGAGCTGTTTTTT	CATGGGLNTGELFF
NA	TRBV3-1/TRBV3-2	TRBJ2-7	NA	11	TGTGCCAGCAGCCCCTTCTACGAGCAGTACTTC	CASSPFYEQYF
NA	TRBV5-1	TRBJ2-7	TRBD1	14	TGCGCCAGCAGCACGACAGGGGGCGGGTACGAGCAGTACTTC	CASSTTGGGYEQYF
NA	TRBV19	TRBJ2-1	TRBD1	14	TGTGCCATCTCAGACAGGGAAGGTCGGGGTGAGCAGTTCTTC	CAISDREGRGEQFF
NA	TRBV19	TRBJ2-1	TRBD2	16	TGTGCCAGTAGTATAGGCGGGGGGGTGAGCTACAATGAGCAGTTCTTC	CASSIGGGVSYNEQFF
NA	TRBV6-5	TRBJ2-1	TRBD2	15	TGTGCCAGCAGCTACACTAGCGGGGGTAAAAATGAGCAGTTCTTC	CASSYTSGGKNEQFF